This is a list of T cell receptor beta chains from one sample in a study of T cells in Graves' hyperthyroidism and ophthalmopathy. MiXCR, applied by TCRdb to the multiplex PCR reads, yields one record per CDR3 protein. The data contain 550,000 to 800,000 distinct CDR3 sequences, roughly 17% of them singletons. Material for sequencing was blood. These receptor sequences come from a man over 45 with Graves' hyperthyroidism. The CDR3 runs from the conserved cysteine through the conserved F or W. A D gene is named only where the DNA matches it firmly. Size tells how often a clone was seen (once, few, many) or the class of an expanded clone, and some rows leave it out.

cdr3_aa: CASSLDYAGTGELFF
cdr3_nt: TGTGCCAGCAGTCTCGACTACGCCGGCACCGGGGAGCTGTTTTTT
v_call: TRBV6-2/TRBV6-3
d_call: NA
clone_size: NA
j_call: TRBJ2-2

cdr3_aa: CASSEREWNEQYF
cdr3_nt: TGTGCCAGCAGCGAGCGGGAGTGGAACGAGCAGTACTTC
v_call: TRBV5-4
d_call: TRBD2
clone_size: many
j_call: TRBJ2-7

cdr3_aa: CASSVATGLEQYF
cdr3_nt: TGTGCCAGCAGCGTAGCTACCGGCTTGGAGCAGTACTTC
v_call: TRBV9
d_call: NA
clone_size: many
j_call: TRBJ2-7

cdr3_aa: CASSLGRDSGGYTF
cdr3_nt: TGTGCCAGCAGCTTAGGCCGGGACAGCGGTGGCTACACCTTC
v_call: TRBV11-2
d_call: TRBD1
clone_size: NA
j_call: TRBJ1-2

cdr3_aa: CAWSRRQGNYGYTF
cdr3_nt: TGTGCCTGGAGTCGACGACAGGGTAACTATGGCTACACCTTC
v_call: TRBV30
d_call: TRBD1
clone_size: many
j_call: TRBJ1-2

cdr3_aa: CASNTEGATNEKLFF
cdr3_nt: TGTGCCAGCAATACTGAGGGGGCAACTAATGAAAAACTGTTTTTT
v_call: TRBV6-5
d_call: NA
clone_size: NA
j_call: TRBJ1-4

cdr3_aa: CASSFSGTRNEQFF
cdr3_nt: TGTGCCAGCAGTTTTAGCGGGACAAGGAATGAGCAGTTCTTC
v_call: TRBV27
d_call: TRBD2
clone_size: many
j_call: TRBJ2-1

cdr3_aa: CASLGLLAGLDNEQFF
cdr3_nt: TGTGCCAGCCTGGGACTACTAGCGGGATTAGACAATGAGCAGTTCTTC
v_call: TRBV2
d_call: TRBD2
clone_size: NA
j_call: TRBJ2-1

cdr3_aa: CASSDRATGELFF
cdr3_nt: TGCGCCAGCAGTGATCGGGCCACCGGGGAGCTGTTTTTT
v_call: TRBV10-2
d_call: NA
clone_size: many
j_call: TRBJ2-2

cdr3_aa: CASSLSGGEQFF
cdr3_nt: TGTGCCAGCAGCCTATCTGGGGGTGAGCAGTTCTTC
v_call: TRBV7-6
d_call: NA
clone_size: many
j_call: TRBJ2-1

cdr3_aa: CASSVGGGQPQHF
cdr3_nt: TGTGCCAGCAGCGTAGGGGGAGGTCAGCCCCAGCATTTT
v_call: TRBV9
d_call: NA
clone_size: NA
j_call: TRBJ1-5

cdr3_aa: CASSFVSEENTGELFF
cdr3_nt: TGTGCCAGCAGCTTCGTATCGGAGGAAAACACCGGGGAGCTGTTTTTT
v_call: TRBV7-3
d_call: NA
clone_size: few
j_call: TRBJ2-2

cdr3_aa: CSAIIPREGAWYEQYF
cdr3_nt: TGCAGTGCTATAATCCCCCGGGAGGGAGCCTGGTACGAGCAGTACTTC
v_call: TRBV20-1
d_call: TRBD2
clone_size: NA
j_call: TRBJ2-7

cdr3_aa: CSARDRGRSLAFF
cdr3_nt: TGCAGTGCTCGGGACAGGGGGAGATCGTTAGCTTTCTTT
v_call: TRBV20-1
d_call: TRBD1
clone_size: many
j_call: TRBJ1-1

cdr3_aa: CASSPRAAMNTEAFF
cdr3_nt: TGTGCCAGCAGCCCGCGAGCCGCTATGAACACTGAAGCTTTCTTT
v_call: TRBV7-9
d_call: NA
clone_size: many
j_call: TRBJ1-1

cdr3_aa: CASSLVLRVRLAGTPTYEQYF
cdr3_nt: TGTGCCAGCAGTTTAGTCCTGAGGGTTCGACTAGCGGGAACCCCTACCTACGAGCAGTACTTC
v_call: TRBV12-3/TRBV12-4
d_call: TRBD2
clone_size: many
j_call: TRBJ2-7

cdr3_aa: CAISGQLDTGELFF
cdr3_nt: TGTGCCATCAGTGGACAGCTAGACACCGGGGAGCTGTTTTTT
v_call: TRBV10-3
d_call: NA
clone_size: many
j_call: TRBJ2-2

cdr3_aa: CASSLDLGAEKLFF
cdr3_nt: TGTGCCAGCAGCTTAGACCTGGGGGCTGAAAAACTGTTTTTT
v_call: TRBV7-2
d_call: NA
clone_size: many
j_call: TRBJ1-4

cdr3_aa: CASSPSQGSQPQHF
cdr3_nt: TGTGCCAGTAGTCCTTCTCAGGGGAGTCAGCCCCAGCATTTT
v_call: TRBV19
d_call: NA
clone_size: NA
j_call: TRBJ1-5

cdr3_aa: CASSGDLGSNTEAFF
cdr3_nt: TGTGCCAGCAGCGGGGACCTAGGGAGCAACACTGAAGCTTTCTTT
v_call: TRBV9
d_call: NA
clone_size: few
j_call: TRBJ1-1

cdr3_aa: CAWDYRGLGEQYF
cdr3_nt: TGTGCCTGGGATTACAGGGGCCTGGGGGAGCAGTACTTC
v_call: TRBV30
d_call: TRBD1
clone_size: many
j_call: TRBJ2-7

cdr3_aa: CASSSTQGPGNQPQHF
cdr3_nt: TGTGCCAGCAGTTCAACCCAGGGGCCGGGCAATCAGCCCCAGCATTTT
v_call: TRBV27
d_call: NA
clone_size: few
j_call: TRBJ1-5

cdr3_aa: CATSRTKTSGYSDDTQYF
cdr3_nt: TGTGCCACCAGCAGGACTAAGACTAGCGGGTACTCTGACGATACGCAGTATTTT
v_call: TRBV15
d_call: TRBD2
clone_size: many
j_call: TRBJ2-3

cdr3_aa: CASSPLEDSPLHF
cdr3_nt: TGTGCCAGCTCACCACTGGAAGATTCACCCCTCCACTTT
v_call: TRBV18
d_call: NA
clone_size: many
j_call: TRBJ1-6

cdr3_aa: CASSETRRGEQFF
cdr3_nt: TGCGCCAGCAGTGAGACTAGGCGAGGAGAGCAGTTCTTC
v_call: TRBV10-1
d_call: NA
clone_size: few
j_call: TRBJ2-1

cdr3_aa: CASTETSDDNEQFF
cdr3_nt: TGTGCCAGCACCGAGACTAGCGATGACAATGAGCAGTTCTTC
v_call: TRBV12-3/TRBV12-4
d_call: TRBD2
clone_size: many
j_call: TRBJ2-1

cdr3_aa: CASSHPGRSEAFF
cdr3_nt: TGCGCCAGCAGCCATCCTGGACGGTCTGAAGCTTTCTTT
v_call: TRBV4-1
d_call: NA
clone_size: few
j_call: TRBJ1-1

cdr3_aa: CASSLRTGDYDYTF
cdr3_nt: TGTGCCAGTAGTCTAAGGACAGGGGACTATGACTACACCTTC
v_call: TRBV19
d_call: TRBD1
clone_size: few
j_call: TRBJ1-2

cdr3_aa: CASRGDGRYEQYF
cdr3_nt: TGTGCCAGCAGGGGGGACGGACGGTACGAGCAGTACTTC
v_call: TRBV2
d_call: NA
clone_size: many
j_call: TRBJ2-7

cdr3_aa: CASSREPATNEKLFF
cdr3_nt: TGTGCCAGCTCACGCGAACCAGCAACTAATGAAAAACTGTTTTTT
v_call: TRBV18
d_call: NA
clone_size: many
j_call: TRBJ1-4

cdr3_aa: CARSVRDSINEQFF
cdr3_nt: TGTGCCCGTAGTGTCCGGGACTCCATCAATGAGCAGTTCTTC
v_call: TRBV19
d_call: NA
clone_size: few
j_call: TRBJ2-1

cdr3_aa: CASSHRGETQYF
cdr3_nt: TGTGCCAGCAGTCACAGGGGAGAGACCCAGTACTTC
v_call: TRBV27
d_call: TRBD1
clone_size: many
j_call: TRBJ2-5

cdr3_aa: CASRLEQGIYGYTF
cdr3_nt: TGTGCCAGCAGACTAGAACAGGGGATCTATGGCTACACCTTC
v_call: TRBV28
d_call: TRBD1
clone_size: many
j_call: TRBJ1-2

cdr3_aa: CASSQAGVSGELFF
cdr3_nt: TGTGCCAGCAGCCAAGCAGGAGTATCCGGGGAGCTGTTTTTT
v_call: TRBV25-1
d_call: NA
clone_size: NA
j_call: TRBJ2-2

cdr3_aa: CASSQPEDSLNNSPLHF
cdr3_nt: TGTGCCAGCAGCCAACCAGAGGACTCCCTTAATAATTCACCCCTCCACTTT
v_call: TRBV3-1
d_call: NA
clone_size: few
j_call: TRBJ1-6

cdr3_aa: CASSPLDSQYGYTF
cdr3_nt: TGTGCCAGCTCACCTCTGGACAGCCAGTATGGCTACACCTTC
v_call: TRBV18
d_call: NA
clone_size: few
j_call: TRBJ1-2

cdr3_aa: CASSSYRVSGELFF
cdr3_nt: TGTGCCAGTAGTTCCTACAGGGTCTCCGGGGAGCTGTTTTTT
v_call: TRBV19
d_call: NA
clone_size: many
j_call: TRBJ2-2

cdr3_aa: CASSLGLGVTDEQFF
cdr3_nt: TGTGCCAGCAGCTTAGGACTAGGAGTGACTGATGAGCAGTTCTTC
v_call: TRBV7-9
d_call: NA
clone_size: many
j_call: TRBJ2-1

cdr3_aa: CASSYSRFTDTQYF
cdr3_nt: TGTGCCAGCAGTTACAGTCGGTTCACAGATACGCAGTATTTT
v_call: TRBV6-2/TRBV6-3
d_call: NA
clone_size: NA
j_call: TRBJ2-3

cdr3_aa: CASSLSAGGSYEQYF
cdr3_nt: TGTGCCAGCAGTTTATCTGCAGGAGGCTCCTACGAGCAGTACTTC
v_call: TRBV27
d_call: NA
clone_size: many
j_call: TRBJ2-7

cdr3_aa: CSIWTEDRTYGYTF
cdr3_nt: TGCAGCATATGGACGGAGGACAGGACCTATGGCTACACCTTC
v_call: TRBV29-1
d_call: TRBD1
clone_size: many
j_call: TRBJ1-2

cdr3_aa: CASSEAEISNYGYTF
cdr3_nt: TGTGCCAGCAGTGAAGCGGAGATCTCTAACTATGGCTACACCTTC
v_call: TRBV2
d_call: NA
clone_size: many
j_call: TRBJ1-2